Presented here are 27 T cell receptor beta chains from one specimen sequenced in a study of breast tumors, draining lymph nodes, adjacent tissues. TCRdb re-analysed the multiplex PCR reads in MiXCR, keeping a single row per CDR3 protein. The sample has tens of thousands of distinct CDR3 sequences, roughly 39% seen once. The sequenced sample consisted of breast tumor tissue. Receptors originate from a female donor with breast cancer. Some clones in this sample may be carry-over from other donors' samples.

This clonotype was recorded at least ten times. The chain couples TRBV9 to TRBJ1-5; no definite D call. Germline V gene lookup returns CDR1 SGDLS and CDR2 YYNGEE. Trimming stripped 3 bases from V and 3 bases from J, with 13 bases between. This CDR3 region has 15 residues. For the CDR3, the DNA is TGTGCCAGCAGCGCTTACTCGGGGTTCAATCAGCCCCAGCATTTT. Translating it yields CASSAYSGFNQPQHF.

The chain joins TRBV12-3 or TRBV12-4 to TRBJ2-3; tentative D call: TRBD2 (7 bases). V was pared by 0 bases and J by 8 bases, with 9 bases between. The CDR3 extends over 13 amino acids. The CDR3 DNA sequence: TGTGCCAGCAGTTTAGCGGGAGGGGGTACGCAGTATTTT. Amino acids: CASSLAGGGTQYF.

As concerns this clonotype: A read error may produce the germline difference seen at one junction end. V is TRBV11-2 and J is TRBJ2-3; D not resolved. Germline loops: CDR1 SGHAT, CDR2 FQNNGV. The CDR3 sequence is 13 residues long. The DNA of the CDR3 is TGTGCCAGCAGCTTAGATTCAACAGCTACGCAGTATTTT. Translated: CASSLDSTATQYF.

This clonotype was seen many times. V is TRBV5-4 and J is TRBJ2-1; 10 nucleotides match TRBD1. The V gene's germline CDR1 is SGHNT and CDR2 YYREEE (reference sequence). The CDR3 has 17 amino acids. V trimming: 2 bases; J trimming: 5 bases; junction bases outside the gene matches: 10. The CDR3 here is CASSFGGRQGANNEQFF. The CDR3 nucleotides read TGTGCCAGCAGCTTTGGGGGACGACAGGGGGCGAACAATGAGCAGTTCTTC.

For this clonotype: At one end, the junction sequence differs from germline, possibly due to a read error. The genes are TRBV5-1 and TRBJ1-6, with D hard to call. Germline V gene data show CDR1 as SGHRS and CDR2 as YFSETQ. CDR3 size: 11 residues. CDR3 region: CASSLISLLHF. The CDR3 DNA reads as TGCGCCAGCAGCCTCATTTCACTCCTCCACTTT.

Only one count was recorded for this clonotype. V is TRBV5-1 and J is TRBJ2-7; 7 nucleotides agree with TRBD2. CDR3 length equals 13 residues. Germline values: CDR1 SGHRS, CDR2 YFSETQ. With 2 bases clipped from V and 5 bases from J, the junction kept 4 bases outside the gene matches. The CDR3 DNA follows: TGCGCCAGCAGCTTTGGGGGGGACGACGAGCAGTACTTC. Its protein product is CASSFGGDDEQYF.

This clonotype was found many times. The V call is TRBV7-2, the J call TRBJ2-3; 7 bases match TRBD2. Losses at the gene ends were 1 base for V and 0 bases for J; bases not matched to a gene: 1. The V gene's germline CDR1 is SGHTA and CDR2 FQGNSA. This CDR3 has 15 amino acids. CDR3 coding DNA: TGTGCCAGCAGCTTAGTTAGCGGGAGCACAGATACGCAGTATTTT. It translates to CASSLVSGSTDTQYF.

The chain has TRBV5-5 and TRBJ1-2; the D is unclear. The CDR3 contains 18 residues. Looked up from germline, CDR1 is SGHKS and CDR2 is YYEKEE (reference sequence). Between the trimmed V and J ends, which lost 2 bases and 1 base, there was a span of 21 bases. This CDR3 is CASSFSANTGELNYGYTF. CDR3 DNA sequence: TGTGCCAGCAGCTTTTCGGCGAACACCGGGGAGCTTAACTATGGCTACACCTTC.

This sequence joins TRBV5-1 and TRBJ2-5, with unresolved D. The CDR3 has 19 amino acids. V was shortened by 3 bases and J by 0 bases, with 24 bases between the two germline ends. Germline CDR1 is SGHRS and CDR2 is YFSETQ. CDR3 loop: CASSSVGSFSSPDQETQYF. CDR3 DNA sequence: TGCGCCAGCAGCTCCGTAGGGTCGTTCTCTAGTCCAGACCAAGAGACCCAGTACTTC.

This clonotype appeared many times. This rearrangement joins TRBV6-1 to TRBJ2-1, with a weak D call TRBD2 (6 bases). The CDR3 loop spans 14 amino acids. CDR1 is MNHNS and CDR2 is SASEGT in the germline V gene. V was pared by 6 bases and J by 3 bases, with 12 bases between. CDR3 nucleotide sequence: TGTGCCAGCAGGGGGGGAAAAAACTACAATGAGCAGTTCTTC. It encodes CASRGGKNYNEQFF.

Comments on this clonotype: Likely a read error: the CDR3 ends without its conserved phenylalanine or tryptophan. The limits of the CDR3 on the DNA are not certain, so only TCRdb's listed CDR3 is given. The gene calls are TRBV19 and TRBJ2-5; the DNA was not compared with TRBD2, the D call given in the table. The CDR3 contains 17 residues when both ends are counted. CDR1 is LNHDA and CDR2 is SQIVND in the germline V gene (reference sequence). The CDR3 loop reads CASSRRTRGRMGETQSL.

This chain joins TRBV7-2 and TRBJ1-6; 11 bases align to TRBD1. Trimming removed 6 bases from V and 9 bases from J; junction bases left unmatched: 7. There are 15 residues in the CDR3. The germline CDR1 and CDR2 sequences are SGHTA and FQGNSA. CDR3 residues: CASSLLGQGVSPLHF. For the CDR3, the DNA is TGTGCCAGCAGTCTTTTGGGACAGGGGGTTTCACCCCTCCACTTT. The variable domain in full, with the rest retrieved from reference TRBV7-2 and TRBJ1-6, is GAGVSQSPSNKVTEKGKDVELRCDPISGHTALYWYRQSLGQGLEFLIYFQGNSAPDKSGLPSDRFSAERTGGSVSTLTIQRTQQEDSAVYLCASSLLGQGVSPLHFGNGTRLTVT.

This clonotype counts as medium-sized. This sequence joins TRBV6-2 or TRBV6-3 and TRBJ2-7; D is uncertain. The CDR3 runs to 14 residues. V was shortened by 5 bases and J by 5 bases, with 16 bases between the two germline ends. CDR1 and CDR2 (germline): MNHEY, SVGEGT. For the CDR3, the DNA is TGTGCCAGCAGTCAAGTGCACGAGGCGGACGAGCAGTACTTC. Translated, it gives CASSQVHEADEQYF.

As to this clonotype: A much larger clone sits a single nucleotide away, making a read error possible. The chain joins TRBV7-2 to TRBJ1-1, with 7 bases identical to TRBD1. Germline V CDR1 and CDR2: SGHTA, FQGNSA. This CDR3 region has 14 residues. For the CDR3, the DNA is TGTGCCAGCAGCCCCGGGACAGAGAACACTGGAGCTTTCTTT. Encoded protein: CASSPGTENTGAFF.

In its sample, this clonotype was seen once. The genes are TRBV7-9 and TRBJ1-6, with 7 positions matching TRBD1. The J segment lost 7 bases and the V segment lost 5 bases, leaving 20 bases of the junction unmatched. Germline CDR1 and CDR2: SEHNR and FQNEAQ (reference sequence). CDR3 length: 19 residues. The CDR3 nucleotides are TGTGCCAGCAGCCCCAGACAGGGCAGCGGGGAGCCCCCCAATTCACCCCTCCACTTT. It yields the protein CASSPRQGSGEPPNSPLHF.

The chain links TRBV20-1 to TRBJ1-2; D ambiguous. Deletions cut 3 bases from V and 5 bases from J, with 7 bases between. CDR1 is DFQATT, CDR2 SNEGSKA, per germline (reference sequence). CDR3 length: 11 residues. The CDR3 DNA reads as TGCAGTGCTAGTAGTATGTATGGCTACACCTTC. This codes for CSASSMYGYTF.

This clonotype was observed many times. The CDR3 spells CASSHHRDFNNEQFF. CDR3 in DNA: TGTGCCAGCAGCCACCACAGGGACTTTAACAATGAGCAGTTCTTC. The V call is TRBV11-3, the J call TRBJ2-1; D is possibly TRBD1 or TRBD2 (6 bases each). The CDR3 consists of 15 residues. The germline V gene encodes CDR1 SGHNT and CDR2 YENEEA. V was trimmed by 5 bases and J by 5 bases, leaving 16 bases between them.

The table lists this clonotype with many counts. This rearrangement joins TRBV20-1 to TRBJ2-2, with a weak D call TRBD2 (5 bases). Trimming left V 1 base short and J 7 bases short, with 13 bases between. The germline gives CDR1 DFQATT, CDR2 SNEGSKA (reference sequence). The CDR3 contains 14 residues. The CDR3 DNA is TGCAGTGCTAGAGTCGGAGGTTCTCACGGGGAGCTGTTTTTT. Translated: CSARVGGSHGELFF.

This clonotype has at least ten counts. This chain connects TRBV2 to TRBJ1-1; a weak D match, TRBD1 (5 bases). Germline CDR1 and CDR2: SNHLY and FYNNEI. CDR3 length equals 14 residues. The V and J ends lost 4 bases and 5 bases respectively, with 14 bases between them. CDR3: CASSAGASRTEAFF. CDR3 bases: TGTGCCAGCAGTGCCGGGGCCAGTCGGACTGAAGCTTTCTTT.

This clonotype was seen many times. The chain couples TRBV7-9 to TRBJ2-1; no clear D. V lost 4 bases, J lost 1 base, and 20 bases lay in between. Germline V gene data show CDR1 as SEHNR and CDR2 as FQNEAQ (reference sequence). The CDR3 sequence is 18 residues long. CDR3 amino acids: CASSSILRADLSYNEQFF. CDR3 in DNA: TGTGCCAGCAGCTCGATCTTAAGGGCGGACCTTTCCTACAATGAGCAGTTCTTC.

This clonotype was recorded at least ten times. This chain links TRBV5-1 with TRBJ2-1, with TRBD2 identical over 8 bases. Trimming took 6 bases from V and 7 from J; bases not matched to a gene: 12. Germline values: CDR1 SGHRS, CDR2 YFSETQ. The CDR3 length is 15 residues. The CDR3 is CASNGEPGGRNEQFF. As DNA, the CDR3 is TGCGCCAGCAACGGAGAACCGGGAGGGAGGAATGAGCAGTTCTTC.

The sample holds many counts of this clonotype. The rearrangement links TRBV6-5 to TRBJ2-7; 8 bases fit TRBD1. This CDR3 has 13 amino acids. CDR1 is MNHEY, CDR2 SVGAGI, per germline. Trimming removed 6 bases from V and 4 bases from J; junction bases left unmatched: 5. CDR3 in amino acids: CASSPDRVYEQYF. CDR3 DNA sequence: TGTGCCAGCAGCCCGGACAGGGTGTACGAGCAGTACTTC.

In this sample, this clonotype turned up many times. V and J are TRBV20-1 and TRBJ2-1; D is perhaps TRBD2 (6 bases). The CDR3 runs 12 residues. Germline V CDR1 and CDR2: DFQATT, SNEGSKA (reference sequence). Trimming cost V 0 bases and J 14 bases, with 14 bases left between them. CDR3 nucleotides: TGCAGTGCTAGAGATCGGGGGTTGGGGGAGTTCTTC. This encodes CSARDRGLGEFF.

At least ten counts were recorded for this clonotype. CDR3 nucleotides: TGTGCCAGCAGTCAACTAGCGGGAGGACGAGATACGCAGTATTTT. Translation gives CASSQLAGGRDTQYF. The V and J genes are TRBV12-3 or TRBV12-4 and TRBJ2-3; 12 nucleotides align to TRBD2. The CDR3 contains 15 residues. The J segment lost 5 bases and the V segment lost 5 bases, leaving 5 bases of the junction unmatched.

This clonotype showed up many times. The chain combines TRBV19 with TRBJ2-2; a weak D match, TRBD1 (6 bases). This CDR3 is built from 16 residues. V was clipped by 5 bases and J by 3 bases, with 16 bases between them. CDR1 is LNHDA and CDR2 is SQIVND in the germline V gene (reference sequence). CDR3 residues: CASSLRGHTDTGELFF. The CDR3 DNA reads as TGTGCCAGTAGTCTCAGGGGACATACTGACACCGGGGAGCTGTTTTTT.

This clonotype was observed at least ten times. V gene TRBV9 combines with J gene TRBJ2-7; D possibly corresponds to TRBD2 (6 bases). CDR3 length: 16 residues. Germline CDR1 and CDR2: SGDLS and YYNGEE. V gave up 0 bases and J gave up 0 bases, with 13 bases separating them. CDR3 sequence (DNA): TGTGCCAGCAGCGTAGATGGGACTTACTTCTCCTACGAGCAGTACTTC. Amino acids: CASSVDGTYFSYEQYF.

The chain joins TRBV25-1 to TRBJ2-5; the D gene is possibly TRBD1 (5 bases). The CDR3 length is 14 residues. Germline V gene data show CDR1 as MGHDK and CDR2 as SYGVNS. V gave up 3 bases and J gave up 1 base, with 9 bases separating them. The CDR3 spells CASSDPGPQETQYF. The CDR3 coding sequence is TGTGCCAGCAGTGACCCAGGGCCCCAAGAGACCCAGTACTTC.